Following are 12 T cell receptor beta chains from one sample sequenced in a study of T-cell reconstitution after alpha-beta-depleted transplantation in children. Unique molecular identifiers were used to barcode this TCRbeta library. A single record per CDR3 protein comes from TCRdb applying MiXCR to the PCR reads. The sample lists about 640,000 distinct CDR3 sequences; approximately 12% were seen once. Source: PBMCs, mostly from graft donor cells, taken 360 days after TCRalphabeta/CD19-depleted stem cell transplant. The receptors shown here come from a male patient younger than 18 who had a stem cell transplant for acute myeloid leukemia, so the T cells may come from the graft donor.

The rearrangement uses TRBV27 and TRBJ2-1; D possibly matches TRBD1 or TRBD2 (6 bases each). The CDR3 loop spans 14 amino acids. Germline assignment: CDR1 MNHEY and CDR2 SMNVEV (reference sequence). Trimming removed 8 bases from V and 8 bases from J, with 19 bases in between. CDR3: CASGFWGAKDEQFF. DNA of the CDR3: TGTGCCAGCGGGTTCTGGGGGGCCAAGGATGAGCAGTTCTTC.

In this sample, this clonotype turned up a few times. The genes are TRBV20-1 and TRBJ2-7; TRBD2 matches 7 bases. The V gene end was trimmed by 6 bases and the J gene end by 4 bases; junction bases not matched to a gene: 6. The V gene's germline CDR1 is DFQATT and CDR2 SNEGSKA (reference sequence). This CDR3 spans 12 amino acids. CDR3 in DNA: TGCAGTGCCCCTAGCGGACCATACGAGCAGTACTTC. Encoded protein: CSAPSGPYEQYF.

Ten or more counts support this clonotype. This chain joins TRBV28 and TRBJ2-3; TRBD1 matches 7 bases. This CDR3 contains 15 residues. Germline CDR1 is MDHEN and CDR2 is SYDVKM. With 1 base clipped from V and 4 bases from J, the junction kept 5 bases outside the gene matches. DNA of the CDR3: TGTGCCAGCAGTTTATTCTCGCAGGGGGCAGATACGCAGTATTTT. As protein: CASSLFSQGADTQYF.

This clonotype was detected many times. The chain joins TRBV15 to TRBJ2-2, with D uncertain. Germline loops: CDR1 LNHNV, CDR2 YYDKDF (reference sequence). This CDR3 contains 15 residues. The V and J ends lost 0 bases and 8 bases respectively, with 13 bases between them. The CDR3 loop is CATSRDTPESGELFF. In DNA form, the CDR3 reads TGTGCCACCAGCAGAGATACCCCCGAGTCTGGGGAGCTGTTTTTT.

The chain links TRBV5-1 to TRBJ2-2; 8 positions match TRBD2. Unmatched junction bases numbered 9, after V lost 4 bases and J lost 4 bases. Germline V lookup: CDR1 SGHRS, CDR2 YFSETQ. There are 16 residues in the CDR3. The DNA of the CDR3 is TGCGCCAGCAGCCCCGAGAGCGGGAGCCCCACCGGGGAGCTGTTTTTT. Translation gives CASSPESGSPTGELFF.

This clonotype was seen a handful of times. The chain combines TRBV2 with TRBJ2-5; 8 nucleotides agree with TRBD2. In germline, CDR1 is SNHLY, CDR2 FYNNEI. V lost 9 bases and J lost 5; bases outside the gene matches: 11. The CDR3 has 14 residues. The CDR3 sequence: CARGTSGLLETQYF. As DNA, the CDR3 is TGTGCCAGGGGCACTAGCGGCTTATTGGAGACCCAGTACTTC.

This clonotype has only one observation. The chain has TRBV7-2 and TRBJ2-6; D may be TRBD1 or TRBD2 (5 bases each). The CDR3 runs 15 residues. With 3 bases removed from V and 0 bases from J, the gap between germline ends came to 6 bases. Germline CDR1 and CDR2: SGHTA and FQGNSA. CDR3 region: CASSFGTSGANVLTF. The DNA for the CDR3 is TGTGCCAGCAGCTTTGGGACCTCTGGGGCCAACGTCCTGACTTTC.

This clonotype was seen more than once but under ten times. The chain recombines TRBV12-3 or TRBV12-4 with TRBJ1-6; D perhaps matches TRBD1 (6 bases). There are 13 residues in the CDR3. V dropped 3 bases and J dropped 10 bases, with 10 bases sitting between them. The CDR3 DNA reads as TGTGCCAGCAGTTTCACAGGGAGCTCACCCCTCCACTTT. Translation: CASSFTGSSPLHF.

The chain uses TRBV29-1 and TRBJ2-3; 12 bases line up with TRBD2. With V trimmed by 5 bases and J by 3 bases, 6 bases remained unmatched. Germline V gene sequence: CDR1 SQVTM, CDR2 ANQGSEA. CDR3 length: 15 amino acids. CDR3 sequence: CSVSGLAGKTDTQYF. In DNA form, the CDR3 reads TGCAGCGTTTCAGGACTAGCGGGAAAAACAGATACGCAGTATTTT.

This clonotype was observed a handful of times. V gene TRBV13 combines with J gene TRBJ2-5; 9 bases are a match to TRBD1. Germline V lookup: CDR1 PRHDT, CDR2 FYEKMQ (reference sequence). V was clipped by 5 bases and J by 3 bases; unmatched bases: 10. The length of the CDR3 is 16 residues. The CDR3 region is CASSPLRGQGKETQYF. In DNA, the CDR3 is TGTGCCAGCAGCCCCCTGAGAGGACAGGGGAAAGAGACCCAGTACTTC.

In this sample, this clonotype turned up a few times. V is TRBV28 and J is TRBJ2-5; 7 bases are a match to TRBD2. The CDR3 extends over 15 amino acids. Germline V gives CDR1 MDHEN, CDR2 SYDVKM. The V and J ends lost 2 bases and 7 bases, in that order; junction bases with no gene match: 10. CDR3 in amino acids: CASSLRGTTAGTQYF. For the CDR3, the DNA is TGTGCCAGCAGTTTAAGAGGGACTACGGCGGGGACCCAGTACTTC.

V and J are TRBV15 and TRBJ2-5, with a possible D match to TRBD1 (5 bases). With 7 bases removed from V and 4 bases from J, the gap between germline ends came to 7 bases. CDR1 is LNHNV and CDR2 is YYDKDF in the germline V gene (reference sequence). The CDR3 covers 11 residues. This chain's CDR3 is CATMDTETQYF. For the CDR3, the DNA is TGTGCCACCATGGACACAGAGACCCAGTACTTC.